This T cell receptor (beta chain) was captured by sequencing in a study of cytomegalovirus exposure and HLA in healthy donors. PCR involved 60 Vbeta and 13 Jbeta primers. Assay: immunoSEQ multiplex PCR; the TCRdb copy retains only in-frame clones and omits some. This sample's table has approximately 47,000 clones. After removal of 4 bases from V and 4 bases from J, the junction contained 3 bases not matched to a gene. The CDR3 has 13 residues. The V gene's germline CDR1 is MNHEY and CDR2 SVGAGI. What was sequenced was PBMCs. The TCR originated in a male donor in good health and CMV-seronegative. The chain links TRBV6-5 to TRBJ1-2; 7 nucleotides line up with TRBD1. CDR3 residues: CASSSTGFYGYTF. In DNA form, the CDR3 reads TGTGCCAGCAGTTCGACAGGGTTCTATGGCTACACCTTC.